The TCR beta chain described here comes from a study of graft-versus-host responses after intestinal transplantation. The CDR3 runs 15 residues. The trim removed 0 bases at V and 8 bases at J, leaving 8 bases unmatched. Germline CDR1 is MNHEY and CDR2 is SVGAGI. For this clone: Its antigen is not identified.

Broader study findings: Recipient marrow harbored GvH clones, some of which surfaced first in ileum or blood. Early HvG declines after transplant were associated with peak circulating GvH clone levels.

Clones were sequenced by immunoSEQ multiplex PCR, and TCRdb holds only the in-frame ones, with some missing. The top ten hold 0.55% to 0.8% of the sample, which has over 65,000 clones, 92% seen once. This specimen was PBMCs, taken 98 days after intestinal transplantation. The source is a human patient who received an intestinal transplant, so some T cells may come from the graft donor. The genes are TRBV6-5 and TRBJ2-3; 7 nucleotides agree with TRBD1. The CDR3 here is CASSYSPGDSGTQYF. For the CDR3, the DNA is TGTGCCAGCAGTTACTCGCCTGGGGACAGTGGTACGCAGTATTTT.